This T cell receptor beta chain was captured by sequencing in a study of T cells after yellow fever vaccination. TCRdb fed the 5' RACE reads into MiXCR, producing one record per CDR3 protein. The sample holds approximately 93,000 distinct CDR3 sequences, 5.8% seen once. Overall study findings and caveats: Although most clonotypes did not, a small share appeared in both CD4 and CD8 compartments.

This clonotype turned up a few times. Its target is not known. CDR3 size: 15 residues. The V end was cut by 2 bases, the J end by 5 bases, with 12 bases between. Germline CDR1 is SEHNR and CDR2 is FQNEAQ (reference sequence). The TCR originated in a man aged 18 to 30 who received the YFV17D yellow fever vaccine. This specimen was CD8+ T cells sorted from PBMCs, taken 10 days after the yellow fever booster vaccination. This chain links TRBV7-9 with TRBJ2-2; D possibly matches TRBD1 or TRBD2 (6 bases each). DNA for the CDR3: TGTGCCAGCAGCTTACCCGGGGGCCCGACCGGGGAGCTGTTTTTT. Its protein product is CASSLPGGPTGELFF.